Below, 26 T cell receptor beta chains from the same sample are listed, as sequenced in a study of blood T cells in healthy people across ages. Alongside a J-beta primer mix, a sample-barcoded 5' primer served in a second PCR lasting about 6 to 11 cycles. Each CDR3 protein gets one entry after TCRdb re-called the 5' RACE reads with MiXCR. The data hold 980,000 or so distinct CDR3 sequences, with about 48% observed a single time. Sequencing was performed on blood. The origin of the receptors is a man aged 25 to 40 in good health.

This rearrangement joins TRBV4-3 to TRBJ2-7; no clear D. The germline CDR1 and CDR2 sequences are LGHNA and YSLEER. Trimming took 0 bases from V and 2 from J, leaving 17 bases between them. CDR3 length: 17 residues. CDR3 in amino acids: CASSQEAAVAITYEQYF. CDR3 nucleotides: TGCGCCAGCAGCCAAGAGGCCGCAGTCGCGATTACCTACGAGCAGTACTTC.

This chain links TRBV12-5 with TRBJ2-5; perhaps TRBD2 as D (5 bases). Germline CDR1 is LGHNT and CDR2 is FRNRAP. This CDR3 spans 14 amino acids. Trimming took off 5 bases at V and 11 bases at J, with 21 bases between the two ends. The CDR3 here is CASGPGGVYWEQYF. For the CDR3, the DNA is TGTGCTAGTGGTCCTGGAGGCGTTTATTGGGAGCAGTACTTC.

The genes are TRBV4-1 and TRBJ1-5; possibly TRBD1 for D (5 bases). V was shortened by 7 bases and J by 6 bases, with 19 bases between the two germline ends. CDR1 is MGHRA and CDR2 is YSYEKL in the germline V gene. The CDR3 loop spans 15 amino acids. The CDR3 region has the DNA TGCGCCAGCACTCCGGGGCCAGAGAGTAGTCAGCCCCAGCATTTT. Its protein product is CASTPGPESSQPQHF.

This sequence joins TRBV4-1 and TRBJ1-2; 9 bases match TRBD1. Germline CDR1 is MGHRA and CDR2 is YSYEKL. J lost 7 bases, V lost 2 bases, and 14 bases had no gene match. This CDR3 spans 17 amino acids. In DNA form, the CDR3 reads TGCGCCAGCAGCCAACCGGTACAGGGGGCAGGAAAACTTGGCTACACCTTC. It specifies CASSQPVQGAGKLGYTF.

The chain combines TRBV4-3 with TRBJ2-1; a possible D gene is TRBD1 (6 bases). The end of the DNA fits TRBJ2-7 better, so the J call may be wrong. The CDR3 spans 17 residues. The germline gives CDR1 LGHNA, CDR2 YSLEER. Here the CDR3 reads CASSQDFMAGAYNEQYF. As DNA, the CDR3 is TGCGCCAGCAGCCAAGATTTTATGGCAGGGGCGTACAATGAGCAGTACTTC.

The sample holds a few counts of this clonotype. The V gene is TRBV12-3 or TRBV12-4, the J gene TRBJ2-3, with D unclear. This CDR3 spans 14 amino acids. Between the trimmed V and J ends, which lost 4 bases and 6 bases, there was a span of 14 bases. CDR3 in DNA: TGTGCCAGCAGTTCTCACTCAACAGATGATACGCAGTATTTT. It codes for CASSSHSTDDTQYF.

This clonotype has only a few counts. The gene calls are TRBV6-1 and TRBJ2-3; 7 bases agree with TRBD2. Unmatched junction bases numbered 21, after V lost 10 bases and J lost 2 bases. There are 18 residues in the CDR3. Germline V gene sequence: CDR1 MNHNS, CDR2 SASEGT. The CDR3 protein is CATSWVLQSGAPTDTQYF. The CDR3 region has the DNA TGTGCCACCTCTTGGGTACTCCAGAGCGGGGCTCCCACAGATACGCAGTATTTT.

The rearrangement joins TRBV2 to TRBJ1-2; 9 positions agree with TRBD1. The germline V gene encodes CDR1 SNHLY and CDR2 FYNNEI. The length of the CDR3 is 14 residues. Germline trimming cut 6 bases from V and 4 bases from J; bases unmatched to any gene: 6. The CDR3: CASRDWDRAYGYTF. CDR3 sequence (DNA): TGTGCCAGCAGAGATTGGGACAGGGCCTATGGCTACACCTTC.

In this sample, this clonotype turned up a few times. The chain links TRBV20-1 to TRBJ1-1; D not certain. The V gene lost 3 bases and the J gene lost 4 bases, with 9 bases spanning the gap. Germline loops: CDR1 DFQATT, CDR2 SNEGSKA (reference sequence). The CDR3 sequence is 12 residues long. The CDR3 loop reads CSASRVGTEAFF. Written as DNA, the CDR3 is TGCAGTGCTAGTAGGGTCGGCACTGAAGCTTTCTTT.

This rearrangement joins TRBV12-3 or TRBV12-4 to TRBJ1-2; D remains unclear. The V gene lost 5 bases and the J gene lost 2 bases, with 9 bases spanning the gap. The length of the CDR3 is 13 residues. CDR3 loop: CASSPSSNYGYTF. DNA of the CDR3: TGTGCCAGCAGTCCTTCATCGAACTATGGCTACACCTTC.

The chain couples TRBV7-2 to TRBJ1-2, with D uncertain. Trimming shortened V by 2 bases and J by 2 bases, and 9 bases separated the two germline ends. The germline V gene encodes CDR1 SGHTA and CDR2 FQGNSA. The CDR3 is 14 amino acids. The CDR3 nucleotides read TGTGCCAGCAGCTTAATGAGAGACAACTATGGCTACACCTTC. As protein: CASSLMRDNYGYTF.

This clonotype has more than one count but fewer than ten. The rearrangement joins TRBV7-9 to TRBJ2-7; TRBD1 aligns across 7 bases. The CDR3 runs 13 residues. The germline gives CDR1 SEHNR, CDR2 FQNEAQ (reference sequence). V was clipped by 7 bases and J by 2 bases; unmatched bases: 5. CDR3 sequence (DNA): TGTGCCAGCACCGCAACAGGGGCCTACGAGCAGTACTTC. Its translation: CASTATGAYEQYF.

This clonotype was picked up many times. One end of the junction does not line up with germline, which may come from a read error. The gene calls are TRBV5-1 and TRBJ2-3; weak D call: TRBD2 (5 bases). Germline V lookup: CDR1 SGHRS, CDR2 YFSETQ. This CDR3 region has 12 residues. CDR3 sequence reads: CASTSGTDTQYF. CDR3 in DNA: TGTGCCAGCACCTCGGGGACAGATACGCAGTATTTT. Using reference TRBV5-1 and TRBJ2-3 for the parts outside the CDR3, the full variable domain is KAGVTQTPRYLIKTRGQQVTLSCSPISGHRSVSWYQQTPGQGLQFLFEYFSETQRNKGNFPGRFSGRQFSNSRSEMNVSTLELGDSALYLCASTSGTDTQYFGPGTRLTVL.

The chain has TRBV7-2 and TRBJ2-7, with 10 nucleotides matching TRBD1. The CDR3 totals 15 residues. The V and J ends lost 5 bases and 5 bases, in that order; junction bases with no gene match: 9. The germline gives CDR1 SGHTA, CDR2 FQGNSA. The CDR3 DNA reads TGTGCCAGCAGCCCCGCGGGACAGGGGTTCCACGAGCAGTACTTC. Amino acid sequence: CASSPAGQGFHEQYF.

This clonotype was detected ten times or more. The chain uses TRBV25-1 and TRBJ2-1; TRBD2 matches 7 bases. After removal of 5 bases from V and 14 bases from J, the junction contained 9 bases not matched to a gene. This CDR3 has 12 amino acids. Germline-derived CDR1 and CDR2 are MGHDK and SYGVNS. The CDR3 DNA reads TGTGCCAGCAGTTTGAGCGGGGTTGGTGAGTTCTTC. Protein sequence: CASSLSGVGEFF. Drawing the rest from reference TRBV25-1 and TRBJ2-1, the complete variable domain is EADIYQTPRYLVIGTGKKITLECSQTMGHDKMYWYQQDPGMELHLIHYSYGVNSTEKGDLSSESTVSRIRTEHFPLTLESARPSHTSQYLCASSLSGVGEFFGPGTRLTVL.

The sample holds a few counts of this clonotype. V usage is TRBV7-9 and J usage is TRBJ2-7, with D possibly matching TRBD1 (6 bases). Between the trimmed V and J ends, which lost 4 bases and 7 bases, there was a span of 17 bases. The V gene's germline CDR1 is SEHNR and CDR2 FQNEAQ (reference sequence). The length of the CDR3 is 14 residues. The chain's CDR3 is CASSSATGSEEQYF. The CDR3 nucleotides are TGTGCCAGCAGCTCCGCGACAGGATCGGAGGAGCAGTACTTC. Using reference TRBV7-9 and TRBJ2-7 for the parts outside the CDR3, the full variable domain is DTGVSQNPRHKITKRGQNVTFRCDPISEHNRLYWYRQTLGQGPEFLTYFQNEAQLEKSRLLSDRFSAERPKGSFSTLEIQRTEQGDSAMYLCASSSATGSEEQYFGPGTRLTVT.

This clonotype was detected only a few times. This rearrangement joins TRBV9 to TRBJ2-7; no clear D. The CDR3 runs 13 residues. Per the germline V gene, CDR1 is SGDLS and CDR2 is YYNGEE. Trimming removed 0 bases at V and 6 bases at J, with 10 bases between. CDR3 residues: CASSVVSDSEQYF. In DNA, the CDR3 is TGTGCCAGCAGCGTAGTTTCCGATTCCGAGCAGTACTTC.

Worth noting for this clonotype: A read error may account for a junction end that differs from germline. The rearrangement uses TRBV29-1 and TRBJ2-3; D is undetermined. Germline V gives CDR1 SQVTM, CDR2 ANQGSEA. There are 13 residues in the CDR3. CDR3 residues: CSAELYSADTQYF. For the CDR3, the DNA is TGCAGCGCTGAACTTTACAGCGCGGATACGCAGTATTTT.

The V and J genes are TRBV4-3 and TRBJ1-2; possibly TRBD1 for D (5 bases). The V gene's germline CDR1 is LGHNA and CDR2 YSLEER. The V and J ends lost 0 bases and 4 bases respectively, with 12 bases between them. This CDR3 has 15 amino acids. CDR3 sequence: CASSQDWQGSYGYTF. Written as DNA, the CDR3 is TGCGCCAGCAGCCAAGATTGGCAGGGTAGCTATGGCTACACCTTC.

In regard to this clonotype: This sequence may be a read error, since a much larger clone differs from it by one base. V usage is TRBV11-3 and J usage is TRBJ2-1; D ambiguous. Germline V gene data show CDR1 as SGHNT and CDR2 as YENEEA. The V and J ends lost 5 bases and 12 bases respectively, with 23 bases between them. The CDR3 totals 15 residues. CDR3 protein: CASSETGLGRDGQFF. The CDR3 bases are TGTGCCAGCAGCGAAACCGGGCTCGGACGTGATGGGCAGTTCTTC.

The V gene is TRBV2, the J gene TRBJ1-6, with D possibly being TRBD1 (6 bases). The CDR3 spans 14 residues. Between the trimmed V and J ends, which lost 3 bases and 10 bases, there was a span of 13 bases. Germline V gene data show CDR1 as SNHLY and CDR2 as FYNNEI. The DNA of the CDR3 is TGTGCCAGCAGTGAGTCAGGGGCCGGATCACCCCTCCACTTT. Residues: CASSESGAGSPLHF.

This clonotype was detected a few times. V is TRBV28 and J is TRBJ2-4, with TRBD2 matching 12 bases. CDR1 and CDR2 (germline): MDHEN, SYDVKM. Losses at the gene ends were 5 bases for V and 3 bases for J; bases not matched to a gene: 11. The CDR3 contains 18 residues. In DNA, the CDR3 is TGTGCCAGCAGTCCCGCTAGCGGGGGGGTGTTTGGCAAAAACATTCAGTACTTC. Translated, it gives CASSPASGGVFGKNIQYF.

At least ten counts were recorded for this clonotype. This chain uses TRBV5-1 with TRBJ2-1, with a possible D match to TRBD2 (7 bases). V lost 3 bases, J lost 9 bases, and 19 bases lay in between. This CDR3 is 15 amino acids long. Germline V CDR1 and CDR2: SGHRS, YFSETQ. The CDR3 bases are TGCGCCAGCAGCTCCCTAGGGGGGGCCGATAGTGAGCAGTTCTTC. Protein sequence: CASSSLGGADSEQFF.

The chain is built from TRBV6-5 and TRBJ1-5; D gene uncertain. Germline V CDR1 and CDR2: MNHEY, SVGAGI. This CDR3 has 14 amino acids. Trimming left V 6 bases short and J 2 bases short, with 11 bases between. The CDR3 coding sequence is TGTGCCAGCAGCACCGAAGACGGCAATCAGCCCCAGCATTTT. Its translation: CASSTEDGNQPQHF.

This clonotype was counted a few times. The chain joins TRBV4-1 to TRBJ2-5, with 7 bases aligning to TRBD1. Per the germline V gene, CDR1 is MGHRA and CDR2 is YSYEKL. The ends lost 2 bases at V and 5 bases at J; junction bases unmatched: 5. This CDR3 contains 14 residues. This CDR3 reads CASSQQGVRETQYF. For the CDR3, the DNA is TGCGCCAGCAGCCAACAGGGGGTTAGGGAGACCCAGTACTTC.

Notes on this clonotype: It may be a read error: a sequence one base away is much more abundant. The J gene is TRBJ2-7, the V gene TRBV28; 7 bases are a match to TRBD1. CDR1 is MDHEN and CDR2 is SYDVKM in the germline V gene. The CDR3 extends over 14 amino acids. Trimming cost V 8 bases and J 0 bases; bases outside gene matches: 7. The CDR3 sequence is CASAPTGSSYEQYF. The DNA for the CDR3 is TGTGCCAGCGCCCCGACAGGGTCCTCCTACGAGCAGTACTTC.